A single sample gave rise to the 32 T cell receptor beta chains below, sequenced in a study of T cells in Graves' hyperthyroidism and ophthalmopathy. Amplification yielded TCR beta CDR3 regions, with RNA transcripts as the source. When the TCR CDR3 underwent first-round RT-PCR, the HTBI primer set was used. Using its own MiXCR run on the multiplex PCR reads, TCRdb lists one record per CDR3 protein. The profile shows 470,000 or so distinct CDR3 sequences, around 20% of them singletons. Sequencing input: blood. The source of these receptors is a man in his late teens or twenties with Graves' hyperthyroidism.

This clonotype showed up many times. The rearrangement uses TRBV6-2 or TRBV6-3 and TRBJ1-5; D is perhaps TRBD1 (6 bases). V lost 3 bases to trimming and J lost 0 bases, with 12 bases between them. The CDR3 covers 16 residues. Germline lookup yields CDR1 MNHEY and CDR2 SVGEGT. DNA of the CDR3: TGTGCCAGCAGTTATTGGACAGACTATAGCAATCAGCCCCAGCATTTT. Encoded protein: CASSYWTDYSNQPQHF.

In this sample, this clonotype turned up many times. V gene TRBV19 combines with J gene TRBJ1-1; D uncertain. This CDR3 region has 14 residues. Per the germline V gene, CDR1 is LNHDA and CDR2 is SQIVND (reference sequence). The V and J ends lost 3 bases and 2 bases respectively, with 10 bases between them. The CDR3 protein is CASSMDGINTEAFF. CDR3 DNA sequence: TGTGCCAGTAGTATGGACGGGATTAACACTGAAGCTTTCTTT. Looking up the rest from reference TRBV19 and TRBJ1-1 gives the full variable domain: DGGITQSPKYLFRKEGQNVTLSCEQNLNHDAMYWYRQDPGQGLRLIYYSQIVNDFQKGDIAEGYSVSREKKESFPLTVTSAQKNPTAFYLCASSMDGINTEAFFGQGTRLTVV.

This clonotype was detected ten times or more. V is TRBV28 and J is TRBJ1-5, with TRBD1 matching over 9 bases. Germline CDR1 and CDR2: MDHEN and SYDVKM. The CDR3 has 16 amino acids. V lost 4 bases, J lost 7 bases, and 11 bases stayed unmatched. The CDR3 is CASSWARPDRGQPQHF. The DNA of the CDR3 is TGTGCCAGCAGTTGGGCGCGGCCGGACAGGGGACAGCCCCAGCATTTT. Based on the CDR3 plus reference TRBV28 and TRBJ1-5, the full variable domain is DVKVTQSSRYLVKRTGEKVFLECVQDMDHENMFWYRQDPGLGLRLIYFSYDVKMKEKGDIPEGYSVSREKKERFSLILESASTNQTSMYLCASSWARPDRGQPQHFGDGTRLSIL.

CDR3: CAWNRDLNTGELFF. The CDR3 DNA sequence: TGTGCCTGGAATCGGGATTTGAACACCGGGGAGCTGTTTTTT. The V and J genes are TRBV30 and TRBJ2-2, with D possibly being TRBD2 (5 bases). This CDR3 comprises 14 residues. Per germline, CDR1 GTSNPN and CDR2 SVGIG (reference sequence). The V end was cut by 4 bases, the J end by 1 base, with 10 bases between.

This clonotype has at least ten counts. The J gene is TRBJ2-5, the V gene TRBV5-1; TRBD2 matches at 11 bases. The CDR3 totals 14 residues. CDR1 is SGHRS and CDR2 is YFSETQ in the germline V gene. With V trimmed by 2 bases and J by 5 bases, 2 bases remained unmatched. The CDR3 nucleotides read TGCGCCAGCAGCTTTAGCGGGGGGGCCGAGACCCAGTACTTC. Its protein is CASSFSGGAETQYF. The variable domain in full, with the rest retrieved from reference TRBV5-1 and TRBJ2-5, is KAGVTQTPRYLIKTRGQQVTLSCSPISGHRSVSWYQQTPGQGLQFLFEYFSETQRNKGNFPGRFSGRQFSNSRSEMNVSTLELGDSALYLCASSFSGGAETQYFGPGTRLLVL.

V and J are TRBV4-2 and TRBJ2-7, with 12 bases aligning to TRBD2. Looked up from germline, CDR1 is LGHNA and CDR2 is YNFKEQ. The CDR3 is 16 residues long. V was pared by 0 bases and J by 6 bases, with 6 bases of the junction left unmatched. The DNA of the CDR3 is TGTGCCAGCAGCCAAGATCCGACTAGCGGGGGTTTCGAGCAGTACTTC. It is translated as CASSQDPTSGGFEQYF.

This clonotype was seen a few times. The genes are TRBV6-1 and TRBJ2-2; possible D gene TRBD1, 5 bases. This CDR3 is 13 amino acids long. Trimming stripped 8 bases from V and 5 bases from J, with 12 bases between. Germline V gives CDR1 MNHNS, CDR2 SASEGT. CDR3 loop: CASGQGETGELFF. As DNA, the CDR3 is TGTGCCAGCGGGCAGGGTGAGACCGGGGAGCTGTTTTTT.

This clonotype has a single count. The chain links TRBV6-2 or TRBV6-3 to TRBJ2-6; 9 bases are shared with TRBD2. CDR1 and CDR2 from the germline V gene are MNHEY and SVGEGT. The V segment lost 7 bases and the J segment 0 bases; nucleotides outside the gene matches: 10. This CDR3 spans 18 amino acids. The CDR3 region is CASTRGSGGRSGANVLTF. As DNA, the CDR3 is TGTGCCAGCACCCGGGGTAGCGGGGGACGCTCTGGGGCCAACGTCCTGACTTTC.

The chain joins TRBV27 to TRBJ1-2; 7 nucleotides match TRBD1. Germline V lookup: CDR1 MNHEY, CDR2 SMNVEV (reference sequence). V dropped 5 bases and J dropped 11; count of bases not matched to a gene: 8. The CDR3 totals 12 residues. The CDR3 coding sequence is TGTGCCAGCAGTACGACGACAGGGCAATACACCTTC. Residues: CASSTTTGQYTF.

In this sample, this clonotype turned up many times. The CDR3 nucleotides read TGCGCCAGCAGCCAGGGGAGGGGGAACGAGCAGTACTTC. Encoded protein: CASSQGRGNEQYF. The chain has TRBV4-1 and TRBJ2-7, with D perhaps TRBD2 (7 bases). The CDR3 sequence is 13 residues long. Per germline, CDR1 MGHRA and CDR2 YSYEKL. Between the trimmed V and J ends, which lost 3 bases and 5 bases, there was a span of 11 bases.

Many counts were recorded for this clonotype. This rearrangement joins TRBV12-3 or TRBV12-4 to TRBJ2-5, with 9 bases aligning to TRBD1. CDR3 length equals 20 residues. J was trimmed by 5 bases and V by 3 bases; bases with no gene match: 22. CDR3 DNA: TGTGCCAGCAGTTTTTCCCAGGGACGGGGACAGGGAGGCACGCGGGAGACCCAGTACTTC. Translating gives CASSFSQGRGQGGTRETQYF.

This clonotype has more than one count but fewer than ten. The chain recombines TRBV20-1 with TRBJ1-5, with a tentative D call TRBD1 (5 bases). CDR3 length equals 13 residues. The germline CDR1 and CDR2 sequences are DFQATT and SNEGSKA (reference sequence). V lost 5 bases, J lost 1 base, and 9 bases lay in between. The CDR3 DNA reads TGCAGTGCTCCAGGGCCCAGCAATCAGCCCCAGCATTTT. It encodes CSAPGPSNQPQHF.

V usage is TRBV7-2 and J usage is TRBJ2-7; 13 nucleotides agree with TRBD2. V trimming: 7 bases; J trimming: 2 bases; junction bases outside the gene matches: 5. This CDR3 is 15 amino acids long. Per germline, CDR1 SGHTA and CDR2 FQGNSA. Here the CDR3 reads CASTLGLAGTYEQYF. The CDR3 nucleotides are TGTGCCAGCACCTTGGGACTAGCGGGAACCTACGAGCAGTACTTC.

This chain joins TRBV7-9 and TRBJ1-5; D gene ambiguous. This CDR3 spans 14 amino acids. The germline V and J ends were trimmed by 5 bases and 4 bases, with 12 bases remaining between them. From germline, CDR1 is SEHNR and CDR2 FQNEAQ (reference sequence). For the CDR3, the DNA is TGTGCCAGCAGCCAAAGCCACTTAAATCAGCCCCAGCATTTT. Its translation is CASSQSHLNQPQHF.

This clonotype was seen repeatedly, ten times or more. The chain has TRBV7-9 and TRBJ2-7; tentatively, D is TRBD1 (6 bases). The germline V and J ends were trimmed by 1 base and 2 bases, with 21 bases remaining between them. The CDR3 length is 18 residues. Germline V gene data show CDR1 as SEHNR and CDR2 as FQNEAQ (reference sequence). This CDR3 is CASSLGWWDQGPPYEQYF. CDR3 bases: TGTGCCAGCAGCTTAGGCTGGTGGGACCAGGGGCCTCCCTACGAGCAGTACTTC.

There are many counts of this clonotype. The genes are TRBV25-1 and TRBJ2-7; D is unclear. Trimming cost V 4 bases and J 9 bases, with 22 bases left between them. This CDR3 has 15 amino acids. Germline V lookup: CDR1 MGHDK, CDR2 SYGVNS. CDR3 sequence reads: CASSGTPDGRRRQYF. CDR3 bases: TGTGCCAGCAGTGGCACACCGGACGGTCGACGAAGGCAGTACTTC.

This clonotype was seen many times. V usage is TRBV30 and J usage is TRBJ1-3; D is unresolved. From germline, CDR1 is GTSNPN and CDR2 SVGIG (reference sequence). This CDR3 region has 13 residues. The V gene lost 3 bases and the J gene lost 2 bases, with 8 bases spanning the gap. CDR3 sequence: CAWRNPTGNTIYF. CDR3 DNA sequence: TGTGCCTGGAGAAACCCTACTGGAAACACCATATATTTT.

The DNA for the CDR3 is TGTGCCAGCAGTGATGAAGGACGCTACGAGCAGTACTTC. It translates to CASSDEGRYEQYF. The J gene is TRBJ2-7, the V gene TRBV2; D gene ambiguous. Trimming left V 3 bases short and J 3 bases short, with 9 bases between. Germline CDR1 and CDR2: SNHLY and FYNNEI. The CDR3 covers 13 residues.

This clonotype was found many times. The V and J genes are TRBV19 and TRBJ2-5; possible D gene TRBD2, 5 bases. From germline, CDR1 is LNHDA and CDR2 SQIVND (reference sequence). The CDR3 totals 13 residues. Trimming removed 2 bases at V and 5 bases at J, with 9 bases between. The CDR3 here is CASSIRGSETQYF. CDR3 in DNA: TGTGCCAGTAGTATACGAGGGTCCGAGACCCAGTACTTC.

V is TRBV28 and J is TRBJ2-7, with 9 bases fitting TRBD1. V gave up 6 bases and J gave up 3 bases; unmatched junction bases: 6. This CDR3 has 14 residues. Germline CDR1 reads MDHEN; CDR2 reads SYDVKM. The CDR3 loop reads CASRARDRVYEQYF. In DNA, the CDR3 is TGTGCCAGCAGGGCCCGGGACAGGGTCTACGAGCAGTACTTC.

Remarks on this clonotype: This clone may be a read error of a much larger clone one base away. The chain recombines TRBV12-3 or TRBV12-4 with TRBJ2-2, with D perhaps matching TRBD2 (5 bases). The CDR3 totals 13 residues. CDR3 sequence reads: CASSLEVFGELSF. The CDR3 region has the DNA TGTGCCAGCAGTTTGGAGGTTTTCGGGGAGCTGTCTTTT.

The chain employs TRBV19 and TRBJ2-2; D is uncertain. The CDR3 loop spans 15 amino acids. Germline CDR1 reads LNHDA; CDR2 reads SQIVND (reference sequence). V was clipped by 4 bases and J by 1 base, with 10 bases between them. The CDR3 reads CASSTGPVNTGELFF. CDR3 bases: TGTGCCAGTAGTACTGGTCCGGTGAACACCGGGGAGCTGTTTTTT.

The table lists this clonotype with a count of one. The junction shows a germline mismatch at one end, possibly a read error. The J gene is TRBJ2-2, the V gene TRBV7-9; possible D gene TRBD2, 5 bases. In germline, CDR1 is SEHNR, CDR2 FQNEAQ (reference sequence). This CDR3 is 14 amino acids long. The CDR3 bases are TGTGCCAGCAGCCTCCAAGGGATAACCGGGGAGCTGGTTTTT. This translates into CASSLQGITGELVF.

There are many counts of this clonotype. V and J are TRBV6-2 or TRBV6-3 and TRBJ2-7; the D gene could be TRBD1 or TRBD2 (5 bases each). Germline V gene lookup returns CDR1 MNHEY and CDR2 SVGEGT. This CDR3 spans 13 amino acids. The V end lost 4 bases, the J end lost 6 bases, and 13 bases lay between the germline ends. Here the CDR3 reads CASSWGPFGEQYF. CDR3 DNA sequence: TGTGCCAGCAGTTGGGGACCTTTTGGCGAGCAGTACTTC.

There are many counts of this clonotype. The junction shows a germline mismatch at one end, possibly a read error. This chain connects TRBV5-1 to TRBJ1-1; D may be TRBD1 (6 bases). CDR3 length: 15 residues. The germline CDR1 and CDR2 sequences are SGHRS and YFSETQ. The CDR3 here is CASSLKGTRNTEAFF. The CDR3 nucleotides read TGTGCCAGCAGTTTAAAGGGGACAAGAAACACTGAAGCTTTCTTT.

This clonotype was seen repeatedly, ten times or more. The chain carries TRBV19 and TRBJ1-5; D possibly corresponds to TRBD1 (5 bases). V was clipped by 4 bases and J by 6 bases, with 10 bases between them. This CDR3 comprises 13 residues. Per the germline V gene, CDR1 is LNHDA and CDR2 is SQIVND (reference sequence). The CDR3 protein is CASSTGRSQPQHF. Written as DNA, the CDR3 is TGTGCCAGTAGTACGGGACGAAGTCAGCCCCAGCATTTT.

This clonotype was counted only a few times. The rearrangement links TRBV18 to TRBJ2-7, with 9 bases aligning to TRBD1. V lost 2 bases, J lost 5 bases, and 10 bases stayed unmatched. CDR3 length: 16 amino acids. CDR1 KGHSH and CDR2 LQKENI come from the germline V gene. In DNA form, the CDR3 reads TGTGCCAGCTCACCATTAGGGACAGGGTTTCTCCACGAGCAGTACTTC. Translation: CASSPLGTGFLHEQYF.

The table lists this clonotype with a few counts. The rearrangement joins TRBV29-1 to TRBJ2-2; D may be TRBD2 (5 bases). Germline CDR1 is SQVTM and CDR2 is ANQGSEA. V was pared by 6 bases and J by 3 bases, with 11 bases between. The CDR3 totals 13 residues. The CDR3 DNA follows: TGCAGCGTCCCTAGAGGGTACACCGGGGAGCTGTTTTTT. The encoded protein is CSVPRGYTGELFF.

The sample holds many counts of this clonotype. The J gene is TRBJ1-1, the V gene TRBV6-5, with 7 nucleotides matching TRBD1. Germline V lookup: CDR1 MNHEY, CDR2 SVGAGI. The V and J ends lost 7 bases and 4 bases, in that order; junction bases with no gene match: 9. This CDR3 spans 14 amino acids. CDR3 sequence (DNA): TGTGCCAGCAACCCGGGACAGCCATCCACTGAAGCTTTCTTT. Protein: CASNPGQPSTEAFF.

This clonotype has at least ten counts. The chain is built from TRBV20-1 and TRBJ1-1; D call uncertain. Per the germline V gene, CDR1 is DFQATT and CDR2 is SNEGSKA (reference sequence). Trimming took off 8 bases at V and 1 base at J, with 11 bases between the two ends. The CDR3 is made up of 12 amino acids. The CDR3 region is CSTPGENTEAFF. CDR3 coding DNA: TGCAGTACCCCCGGGGAGAACACTGAAGCTTTCTTT.

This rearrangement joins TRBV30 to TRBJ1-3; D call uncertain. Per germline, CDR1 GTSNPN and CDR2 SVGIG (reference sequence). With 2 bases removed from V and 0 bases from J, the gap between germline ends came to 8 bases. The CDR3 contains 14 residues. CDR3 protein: CAWSTYGSGNTIYF. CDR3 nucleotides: TGTGCCTGGAGTACTTACGGCTCTGGAAACACCATATATTTT.

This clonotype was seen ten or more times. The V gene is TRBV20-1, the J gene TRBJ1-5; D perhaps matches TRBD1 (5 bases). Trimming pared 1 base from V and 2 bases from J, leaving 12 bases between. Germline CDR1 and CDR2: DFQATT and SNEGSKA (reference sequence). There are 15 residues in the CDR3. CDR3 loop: CSARGAGTGNQPQHF. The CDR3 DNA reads TGCAGTGCTAGAGGGGCAGGGACTGGCAATCAGCCCCAGCATTTT.